The rows below give T cell receptor beta chains drawn from one sample of a study of blood T cell repertoires in COVID-19. Generated by immunoSEQ multiplex PCR, the TCRdb table keeps only in-frame clones and is missing some. The table lists about 280,000 clones, roughly 86% of them singletons. Source material: peripheral blood. Receptors originate from a man in his late teens or twenties with active or convalescent COVID-19. The CDR3 runs from the conserved cysteine through the conserved F or W. The order of the fields is D gene, clone size, J gene, V gene, CDR3 protein, CDR3 DNA. A D gene is named only where the DNA matches it firmly. Expanded clones are given a class, and other clones once, few, many or no size at all.

- - TRBJ2-7 TRBV9 CASSREPSYEQYF TGTGCCAGCAGCAGGGAGCCATCCTACGAGCAGTACTTC
TRBD2 - TRBJ2-3 TRBV18 CASSLAGVNTDTQYF TGTGCCAGCTCCCTAGCGGGAGTCAACACAGATACGCAGTATTTT
- - TRBJ1-5 TRBV12-3/TRBV12-4 CASSLYSNQPQHF TGTGCCAGCAGTTTATATAGCAATCAGCCCCAGCATTTT
- - TRBJ1-3 TRBV9 CASSVDSSGNTIYF TGTGCCAGCAGCGTGGACAGCTCTGGAAACACCATATATTTT
TRBD1 - TRBJ2-2 TRBV5-4 CASSLRDRVTGELFF TGTGCCAGCAGCCTCCGGGACAGGGTAACCGGGGAGCTGTTTTTT
- - TRBJ1-6 TRBV13 CASSLGGGGYNSPLHF TGTGCCAGCAGCTTAGGAGGGGGTGGCTATAATTCACCCCTCCACTTT
- - TRBJ1-2 TRBV13 CASSSGGQPHLPNYGYTF TGTGCCAGCAGCTCAGGTGGACAGCCACACCTGCCCAACTATGGCTACACCTTC
- - TRBJ2-7 TRBV27 CASSPAWGGNYEQYF TGTGCCAGCAGCCCTGCTTGGGGGGGCAACTACGAGCAGTACTTC
TRBD2 - TRBJ2-5 TRBV3-1/TRBV3-2 CASRRPTSGGGHETQYF TGTGCCAGCAGGCGTCCGACTAGCGGGGGAGGCCATGAGACCCAGTACTTC
- - TRBJ2-3 TRBV2 CASSDSESSTDTQYF TGTGCCAGCAGTGACAGCGAGTCTAGCACAGATACGCAGTATTTT
- - TRBJ1-3 TRBV27 CASSLSGPESGNTIYF TGTGCCAGCAGTTTGTCAGGGCCTGAATCTGGAAACACCATATATTTT
TRBD1 - TRBJ2-5 TRBV19 CASSTRTGAPETQYF TGTGCCAGTAGTACCCGGACAGGGGCCCCCGAGACCCAGTACTTC
TRBD1 few TRBJ2-7 TRBV7-2 CASSTGQVPYEQYF TGTGCCAGCAGCACCGGACAGGTACCCTACGAGCAGTACTTC
- - TRBJ1-2 TRBV29-1 CSVDLLGRGYTF TGCAGCGTTGATCTCTTGGGCCGCGGCTACACCTTC